These T cell receptor beta chains were read from a single sample in a study of cytomegalovirus exposure and HLA in healthy donors. Only in-frame clones appear in the TCRdb table, and some are missing; sequencing was by immunoSEQ multiplex PCR. The sample has 180,000 or so clones; just over 75% are singletons. Input material: PBMCs. Source of these receptors: a man between 18 and 35 years old in good health and CMV-seronegative. CDR3s include the opening cysteine and the closing phenylalanine or tryptophan. A D gene is named only where the DNA matches it firmly. Where a row states a size, it is once, few, many or the class of an expanded clone; other rows omit it.

16	once	TRBV7-2	TRBJ2-1	TRBD2	TGTGCCAGCAGGAATAGCGGGGCCAGCTCCTACAATGAGCAGTTCTTC	CASRNSGASSYNEQFF
15	.	TRBV18	TRBJ2-7	.	TGTGCCAGCTCACCACGGCAGGGTGGGACCTACGAGCAGTACTTC	CASSPRQGGTYEQYF
15	.	TRBV19	TRBJ1-5	.	TGTGCCAGTAGTATAAGGGCAGGGGATAATCAGCCCCAGCATTTT	CASSIRAGDNQPQHF
19	.	TRBV23-1	TRBJ2-7	TRBD2	TGCGCCAGCAGTCAAGATAAACGGGGAGGGAGCGGGAGGAGCTACGAGCAGTACTTC	CASSQDKRGGSGRSYEQYF
15	.	TRBV6-5	TRBJ1-2	.	TGTGCCAGCAGTTTGCGACAGTTGGGGCACTATGGCTACACCTTC	CASSLRQLGHYGYTF
11	.	TRBV4-1	TRBJ2-7	.	TGCGCCAGCAGCCAAGGGCACGAGCAGTACTTC	CASSQGHEQYF
13	few	TRBV6-4	TRBJ2-2	TRBD1	TGTGCCAGCAGCCTCACAGGGGACGGGGAGCTGTTTTTT	CASSLTGDGELFF
13	.	TRBV5-8	TRBJ2-7	TRBD2	TGTGCCAGCAGCGTGGGACTATTCTACGAGCAGTACTTC	CASSVGLFYEQYF
16	.	TRBV7-6	TRBJ2-7	TRBD2	TGTGCCAGCAGCTTGGGTAGCGGGTCGAGCTCCTACGAGCAGTACTTC	CASSLGSGSSSYEQYF
15	.	TRBV6-1	TRBJ1-4	.	TGTGCCAGCAGTAAAGCACGGGTCCCTAATGAAAAACTGTTTTTT	CASSKARVPNEKLFF
13	.	TRBV7-2	TRBJ1-1	.	TGTGCCAGCAGCTCCGATAGGGGCCATTTTGGCTTCTTT	CASSSDRGHFGFF
16	.	TRBV30	TRBJ2-7	TRBD1	TGTGCCTGGAGGCCCTCCACGGCAGGGGGTTTCGACGAGCAGTACTTC	CAWRPSTAGGFDEQYF
15	.	TRBV6-5	TRBJ2-1	TRBD2	TGTGCCTGCCGCCGGAACGGGGGGTCCTACAATGAGCAGTTCTTC	CACRRNGGSYNEQFF
14	.	TRBV9	TRBJ2-7	.	TGTGCCAGCAGCACGTCAGGGGTGGCGGGCGAGCAGTACTTC	CASSTSGVAGEQYF
16	few	TRBV10-3	TRBJ2-7	TRBD1	TGTGCCATCAGTGAGTCGGACAGGGATAGTTCCTACGAGCAGTACTTC	CAISESDRDSSYEQYF
13	.	TRBV29-1	TRBJ2-1	TRBD1	TGCAGCGTTTTATCAACAGGGGAAAAGGGTCAGTTCTTC	CSVLSTGEKGQFF
17	.	TRBV7-7	TRBJ2-5	TRBD1	TGTGCTAGCAGCTCAGTCCCCCGGGACAGGCGGAAAGAGACCCAGTACTTC	CASSSVPRDRRKETQYF
11	.	TRBV7-9	TRBJ2-5	.	TGTGCCAGCAGAGGGGGAGGGCCCGGGTACTTC	CASRGGGPGYF
15	.	TRBV9	TRBJ1-1	TRBD1	TGTGCCAGCAGCGGTTACAGGGGACGATACACTGAAGCTTTCTTT	CASSGYRGRYTEAFF
13	.	TRBV7-8	TRBJ2-1	.	TGTGCCAGCAGCTTCGGGACTCTCGATGAGCAGTTCTTC	CASSFGTLDEQFF
16	.	TRBV18	TRBJ2-3	TRBD1	TGTGCCAGCTCACCACCGAAACAGGGGGCACGAGATACGCAGTATTTT	CASSPPKQGARDTQYF
16	.	TRBV23-1	TRBJ1-5	TRBD1	TGCGCCAGCAGTCTCCCGGACAGGATCTTCAATCAGCCCCAGCATTTT	CASSLPDRIFNQPQHF
16	once	TRBV29-1	TRBJ2-1	TRBD2	TGCAGCGTTGATTGGATTAGCGGGAGGGCCGGGGATGAGCAGTTCTTC	CSVDWISGRAGDEQFF
15	once	TRBV7-9	TRBJ1-4	.	TGTGCCAGCAGCTTAAGGGGTGCAGCTAATGAAAAACTGTTTTTT	CASSLRGAANEKLFF
17	.	TRBV2	TRBJ2-5	TRBD2	TGTGCCAGCAGTGAGGGGGTTCTAGCGGGGGGGCAAGAGACCCAGTACTTC	CASSEGVLAGGQETQYF
14	few	TRBV25-1	TRBJ1-5	.	TGTGCCAGCAGTGAACCGACTACAGATCAGCCCCAGCATTTT	CASSEPTTDQPQHF
15	few	TRBV19	TRBJ1-1	TRBD1	TGTGCCAGTAGTGAAGACAGGGGTGCGGACACTGAAGCTTTCTTT	CASSEDRGADTEAFF
16	few	TRBV4-3	TRBJ2-1	TRBD2	TGCGCCAGCAGCCAAGGGGGGAGGGAGGGCCGCAATGAGCAGTTCTTC	CASSQGGREGRNEQFF
14	.	TRBV5-1	TRBJ2-1	.	TGCGCCAGCAGCTTGGACACTACCTACAATGAGCAGTTCTTC	CASSLDTTYNEQFF
16	few	TRBV4-3	TRBJ1-2	.	TGCGCCAGCAGCCAAGATCTGGCGGACAGCGCCAATGGCTACACCTTC	CASSQDLADSANGYTF
12	once	TRBV4-3	TRBJ2-7	.	TGCGCCAGCAGCCAAAAGGGGTGGGGGCAGTACTTC	CASSQKGWGQYF
18	.	TRBV7-2	TRBJ2-6	.	TGTGCCAGCAGCTTAGGGGGGGACGTGTACTCTGGGGCCAACGTCCTGACTTTC	CASSLGGDVYSGANVLTF
19	.	TRBV7-7	TRBJ2-1	TRBD2	TGTGCTAGCAGCAGCCGGACTAGCGGGAGGGCCGGGAGGTACAATGAGCAGTTCTTC	CASSSRTSGRAGRYNEQFF
13	many	TRBV6-4	TRBJ2-7	.	TGTGCCAGCCGCTCCGGCGGGGATTACGAGCAGTACTTC	CASRSGGDYEQYF
14	few	TRBV7-9	TRBJ1-2	.	TGTGCCAGCAGCTTAGCATTCATTGGGGGCGGCTACACCTTC	CASSLAFIGGGYTF
14	.	TRBV5-1	TRBJ1-1	TRBD1	TGCGCCAGCAGCCCGGACAGGGCGAACACTGAAGCTTTCTTT	CASSPDRANTEAFF
15	.	TRBV4-3	TRBJ2-3	.	TGCGCCAGCAGCTGGTCGAGGGGGAGCACAGATACGCAGTATTTT	CASSWSRGSTDTQYF
17	.	TRBV19	TRBJ2-3	.	TGTGCCAGTAGTACGACGCCGAGACAGGCGTTCACAGATACGCAGTATTTT	CASSTTPRQAFTDTQYF
13	.	TRBV7-2	TRBJ2-5	.	TGTGCCAGCAGCTTCTTCGGGCAAGAGACCCAGTACTTC	CASSFFGQETQYF
16	.	TRBV4-3	TRBJ1-1	TRBD1	TGCGCCAGCAGACGGGGACAGGGGGTTTCGAACTCTGAAGCTTTCTTT	CASRRGQGVSNSEAFF
13	.	TRBV5-1	TRBJ2-1	TRBD2	TGCGCCACAACTAGCGGGAGGGACAATGAGCAGTTCTTC	CATTSGRDNEQFF
16	.	TRBV9	TRBJ2-2	.	TGTGCCAGCAGCTTCCGCCCCCTCTCGAGCACCGGGGAGCTGTTTTTT	CASSFRPLSSTGELFF
13	.	TRBV6-1	TRBJ2-3	.	TGTGCCAGCAACCGACTCCAGACAGATACGCAGTATTTT	CASNRLQTDTQYF